This T cell receptor (beta chain) was obtained from a study of beta chain features in type 1 diabetes. The CDR3 is made up of 13 amino acids. The V and J ends lost 5 bases and 0 bases respectively, with 10 bases between them. The germline gives CDR1 SQVTM, CDR2 ANQGSEA. Sequencing targeted expressed TCRB transcripts, as all isolated RNA had been reverse transcribed. Sequenced by immunoSEQ multiplex PCR; TCRdb stores in-frame clones only, minus some. The repertoire holds hundreds of thousands of clones, with approximately 30% as singletons. In regard to this clone: Its cognate antigen is unknown.

Study-level points and caveats: The study found fewer insertions and more deletions at VDJ junctions in type 1 diabetes patients. Comparison showed that naive, central memory and Treg TCRB repertoires appeared more similar among patients than among healthy donors. Shorter templates might be favored by PCR, equally in patients and controls.

Blood was drawn once from each donor into heparinised tubes. The draws averaged around 110 mL. This sequence originates from a man aged 18 to 30 in good health. This chain joins TRBV29-1 and TRBJ1-1, with D unresolved. Source material: naive CD4+ T cells from blood. DNA of the CDR3: TGCAGCGTTATTAAGGGATTGAACACTGAAGCTTTCTTT. This codes for CSVIKGLNTEAFF. Complete variable domain (other parts from reference TRBV29-1 and TRBJ1-1): SAVISQKPSRDICQRGTSLTIQCQVDSQVTMMFWYRQQPGQSLTLIATANQGSEATYESGFVIDKFPISRPNLTFSTLTVSNMSPEDSSIYLCSVIKGLNTEAFFGQGTRLTVV.